The next 12 T cell receptor beta chains were all read from a single sample in a study of blood T cell repertoires in COVID-19. Generated by immunoSEQ multiplex PCR, the TCRdb table keeps only in-frame clones and is missing some. The sample records some 150,000 clones, roughly 80% being singletons. The sample comprised peripheral blood. The receptors come from a man between 65 and 85 years old with acute or convalescent COVID-19.

A few counts support this clone. The V gene is TRBV11-2, the J gene TRBJ1-2; D gene unclear. Germline CDR1 is SGHAT and CDR2 is FQNNGV. V lost 1 base, J lost 3 bases, and 6 bases lay in between. The CDR3 is 13 residues long. The CDR3 sequence is CASSLAGYYGYTF. CDR3 DNA sequence: TGTGCCAGCAGCTTAGCCGGGTACTATGGCTACACCTTC.

V is TRBV13 and J is TRBJ2-7, with TRBD1 identical over 7 bases. The J segment lost 3 bases and the V segment lost 4 bases, leaving 3 bases of the junction unmatched. In germline, CDR1 is PRHDT, CDR2 FYEKMQ (reference sequence). The CDR3 covers 13 residues. DNA for the CDR3: TGTGCCAGCAGCTCACAGGGGAGCTACGAGCAGTACTTC. This sequence encodes CASSSQGSYEQYF.

The gene calls are TRBV7-2 and TRBJ2-1, with D uncertain. Germline V gene sequence: CDR1 SGHTA, CDR2 FQGNSA. Trimming cost V 1 base and J 9 bases, with 10 bases left between them. The CDR3 sequence is 13 residues long. The CDR3 DNA sequence: TGTGCCAGCAGCTTAGAGAGGAAGCGTGAGCAGTTCTTC. It specifies CASSLERKREQFF.

The chain employs TRBV5-8 and TRBJ1-6; the D gene is possibly TRBD1 (5 bases). The germline gives CDR1 SGHTS, CDR2 YDEGEE. The germline V and J ends were trimmed by 6 bases and 6 bases, with 16 bases remaining between them. The CDR3 consists of 15 residues. The CDR3 here is CASTDSGSGNSPLHF. CDR3 DNA: TGTGCCAGCACCGACTCAGGGTCTGGTAATTCACCCCTCCACTTT.

V gene TRBV6-5 combines with J gene TRBJ2-7; 7 positions agree with TRBD1. V dropped 8 bases and J dropped 3; count of bases not matched to a gene: 7. Germline CDR1 and CDR2: MNHEY and SVGAGI. This CDR3 spans 13 amino acids. In nucleotides, the CDR3 is TGTGCCAGCGCTTTACAGGGGATCTACGAGCAGTACTTC. As protein: CASALQGIYEQYF.

This clone was recorded only once. The chain has TRBV3-1 (or the pseudogene TRBV3-2) and TRBJ1-2, with 9 bases that match TRBD1. Germline-derived CDR1 and CDR2 are LGHDT and YNNKEL (reference sequence). Germline trimming cut 6 bases from V and 8 bases from J; bases unmatched to any gene: 10. The CDR3 is 14 residues long. The CDR3 sequence: CASRPGTGIRGYTF. CDR3 bases: TGTGCCAGCAGGCCCGGGACAGGGATTCGCGGCTACACCTTC.

This chain uses TRBV24-1 with TRBJ1-5, with 8 bases aligning to TRBD1. The germline CDR1 and CDR2 sequences are KGHDR and SFDVKD. The CDR3 has 16 amino acids. The V and J ends lost 5 bases and 7 bases, in that order; junction bases with no gene match: 12. This chain's CDR3 is CATSAKRQGFGQPQHF. In DNA, the CDR3 is TGTGCCACCAGTGCTAAACGACAGGGGTTCGGGCAGCCCCAGCATTTT.

The chain recombines TRBV19 with TRBJ1-5, with 8 positions matching TRBD1. CDR3 length: 15 residues. The V gene end was trimmed by 5 bases and the J gene end by 2 bases; junction bases not matched to a gene: 5. CDR1 and CDR2 from the germline V gene are LNHDA and SQIVND (reference sequence). This chain's CDR3 is CASSPQGAGNQPQHF. CDR3 nucleotides: TGTGCCAGTAGTCCCCAGGGGGCTGGCAATCAGCCCCAGCATTTT.

The CDR3 loop is CAWSRRQGFGEKLFF. In nucleotides, the CDR3 is TGTGCCTGGAGCCGCCGACAGGGTTTCGGTGAAAAACTGTTTTTT. V gene TRBV30 combines with J gene TRBJ1-4; 7 bases line up with TRBD1. CDR1 and CDR2 (germline): GTSNPN, SVGIG (reference sequence). This CDR3 is 15 amino acids long. Trimming at V came to 3 bases and at J to 7 bases, leaving 11 bases not matched to a gene.

The J gene is TRBJ1-6, the V gene TRBV4-1; D possibly corresponds to TRBD1 (5 bases). Germline assignment: CDR1 MGHRA and CDR2 YSYEKL. The CDR3 loop spans 17 amino acids. V was pared by 1 base and J by 9 bases, with 19 bases between. In nucleotides, the CDR3 is TGCGCCAGCAGCCAAGCAGTGCAGGGAGGAAAGGCTTCACCCCTCCACTTT. It specifies CASSQAVQGGKASPLHF.

This rearrangement joins TRBV2 to TRBJ1-1; TRBD1 aligns across 7 bases. V gave up 8 bases and J gave up 3 bases; unmatched junction bases: 12. Germline-derived CDR1 and CDR2 are SNHLY and FYNNEI. CDR3 length: 15 amino acids. The CDR3 loop reads CASSVEGASDTEAFF. CDR3 DNA sequence: TGTGCCAGCTCAGTGGAGGGGGCATCTGACACTGAAGCTTTCTTT. The whole variable domain, filled in from reference TRBV2 and TRBJ1-1, reads EPEVTQTPSHQVTQMGQEVILRCVPISNHLYFYWYRQILGQKVEFLVSFYNNEISEKSEIFDDQFSVERPDGSNFTLKIRSTKLEDSAMYFCASSVEGASDTEAFFGQGTRLTVV.

V and J are TRBV19 and TRBJ2-7; D is perhaps TRBD2 (5 bases). Trimming removed 1 base at V and 2 bases at J, with 9 bases between. The CDR3 runs 14 residues. Per the germline V gene, CDR1 is LNHDA and CDR2 is SQIVND (reference sequence). The CDR3 bases are TGTGCCAGTAGTATAGGCGGGCGCCCCTACGAGCAGTACTTC. Translating it yields CASSIGGRPYEQYF.